Each of the 26 T cell receptor beta chains below was sequenced from the same sample in a study of T cell changes during pregnancy in multiple sclerosis. The repertoire was sequenced with immunoSEQ multiplex PCR; TCRdb's copy has only in-frame clones and lacks some. The profile covers tens of thousands of clones, with about 86% appearing a single time and 0.6% to 0.9% taken by the ten largest. Sequencing used CD4+ T cells from peripheral blood mononuclear cells, obtained in the first trimester of pregnancy. The receptors originated from a female donor in good health, enrolled as a control in a pregnancy study.

This clone appeared a single time. This rearrangement joins TRBV6-6 to TRBJ1-4; D call uncertain. V gave up 7 bases and J gave up 7 bases, with 19 bases separating them. There are 15 residues in the CDR3. Germline V gene sequence: CDR1 MNHNY, CDR2 SVGAGI (reference sequence). The chain's CDR3 is CASIKDGGGREKLFF. The CDR3 DNA reads TGTGCCAGCATTAAAGACGGTGGCGGGCGTGAAAAACTGTTTTTT.

The gene calls are TRBV4-3 and TRBJ1-2; 9 bases line up with TRBD1. The germline gives CDR1 LGHNA, CDR2 YSLEER. The trim removed 4 bases at V and 3 bases at J, leaving 3 bases unmatched. The CDR3 extends over 14 amino acids. CDR3 sequence (DNA): TGCGCCAGCAGCCTGGACAGGGGCTACTATGGCTACACCTTC. Protein product: CASSLDRGYYGYTF.

This clone turned up a few times. The chain joins TRBV11-3 to TRBJ2-1; TRBD2 matches 13 bases. The CDR3 covers 16 residues. Germline V gene sequence: CDR1 SGHNT, CDR2 YENEEA. Trimming took 5 bases from V and 7 from J; bases not matched to a gene: 8. The DNA for the CDR3 is TGTGCCAGCAGCCTACCGCGACTAGCGGGGGGAAATGAGCAGTTCTTC. Translation gives CASSLPRLAGGNEQFF.

This chain connects TRBV4-3 to TRBJ1-2; 7 bases align to TRBD1. The germline V gene encodes CDR1 LGHNA and CDR2 YSLEER. After removal of 3 bases from V and 2 bases from J, the junction contained 3 bases not matched to a gene. This CDR3 contains 14 residues. The CDR3 loop reads CASSHRGRNYGYTF. CDR3 DNA: TGCGCCAGCAGCCACAGGGGGAGGAACTATGGCTACACCTTC.

This chain links TRBV25-1 with TRBJ2-7; 8 nucleotides align to TRBD2. From germline, CDR1 is MGHDK and CDR2 SYGVNS. The V segment lost 2 bases and the J segment 2 bases; nucleotides outside the gene matches: 5. The CDR3 loop spans 15 amino acids. In nucleotides, the CDR3 is TGTGCCAGCAGTGAAGAGACTAGCGCCCCCTACGAGCAGTACTTC. The encoded protein is CASSEETSAPYEQYF.

The chain links TRBV6-5 to TRBJ2-7; 10 positions agree with TRBD1. Losses at the gene ends were 7 bases for V and 3 bases for J; bases not matched to a gene: 9. Germline values: CDR1 MNHEY, CDR2 SVGAGI. The CDR3 has 15 residues. The CDR3 DNA follows: TGTGCCAGCAAAAAATCGGGACAGGGGATCTACGAGCAGTACTTC. Amino acid sequence: CASKKSGQGIYEQYF.

This chain links TRBV18 with TRBJ1-2; 8 positions match TRBD1. CDR1 is KGHSH, CDR2 LQKENI, per germline. The CDR3 length is 14 residues. With 3 bases clipped from V and 6 bases from J, the junction kept 6 bases outside the gene matches. CDR3 DNA sequence: TGTGCCAGCTCACCCGGACAGGGCCTTGATGGCTACACCTTC. Its translation: CASSPGQGLDGYTF.

This rearrangement joins TRBV2 to TRBJ2-2; the D gene is possibly TRBD1 (6 bases). This CDR3 region has 14 residues. The germline V gene has CDR1 SNHLY and CDR2 FYNNEI. The germline V and J ends were trimmed by 8 bases and 7 bases, with 17 bases remaining between them. In DNA form, the CDR3 reads TGTGCCAGCGGAGAATCCACAGGGCTCGGGGAGCTGTTTTTT. As protein: CASGESTGLGELFF.

This chain links TRBV6-5 with TRBJ2-3; D is unresolved. The ends were cut back, 0 bases at V and 4 bases at J, with 11 bases in the middle. Germline CDR1 reads MNHEY; CDR2 reads SVGAGI. CDR3 length: 15 amino acids. This CDR3 is CASSYSYGQADTQYF. The CDR3 DNA follows: TGTGCCAGCAGTTACTCATATGGCCAGGCAGATACGCAGTATTTT.

V is TRBV14 and J is TRBJ1-2; 9 bases map to TRBD1. V dropped 1 base and J dropped 8; count of bases not matched to a gene: 8. Germline V CDR1 and CDR2: SGHDN, FVKESK. The CDR3 consists of 15 residues. The CDR3 DNA is TGTGCCAGCAGCCAAGCAACAGGGGGCTTATTGGGCTACACCTTC. This sequence encodes CASSQATGGLLGYTF. The full variable domain, in which reference TRBV14 and TRBJ1-2 provide the parts outside the CDR3, is EAGVTQFPSHSVIEKGQTVTLRCDPISGHDNLYWYRRVMGKEIKFLLHFVKESKQDESGMPNNRFLAERTGGTYSTLKVQPAELEDSGVYFCASSQATGGLLGYTFGSGTRLTVV.

The chain joins TRBV4-3 to TRBJ2-3; TRBD2 matches at 12 bases. The germline CDR1 and CDR2 sequences are LGHNA and YSLEER. V was pared by 0 bases and J by 14 bases, with 12 bases of the junction left unmatched. This CDR3 comprises 16 residues. The CDR3 nucleotides are TGCGCCAGCAGCCAAGAACGGCTAGCGGGGGGGCCTCGATTGTATTTT. Encoded protein: CASSQERLAGGPRLYF.

The genes are TRBV6-5 and TRBJ1-6; 9 nucleotides align to TRBD1. Germline CDR1 MNHEY, CDR2 SVGAGI. The CDR3 length is 14 residues. With V trimmed by 6 bases and J by 7 bases, 4 bases remained unmatched. The CDR3 DNA follows: TGTGCCAGCAGACAGGGGGCGCGAAATTCACCCCTCCACTTT. Translating it yields CASRQGARNSPLHF.

This chain joins TRBV7-2 and TRBJ2-1, with a weak D call TRBD1 (7 bases). The CDR3 extends over 15 amino acids. Germline-derived CDR1 and CDR2 are SGHTA and FQGNSA. Trimming took off 5 bases at V and 3 bases at J, with 14 bases between the two ends. CDR3 coding DNA: TGTGCCAGCAGCCAGGGGGGTGGAGGCTACAATGAGCAGTTCTTC. Protein product: CASSQGGGGYNEQFF.

The V call is TRBV19, the J call TRBJ1-2; 7 bases are a match to TRBD1. Per germline, CDR1 LNHDA and CDR2 SQIVND (reference sequence). V lost 0 bases and J lost 7; bases outside the gene matches: 14. This CDR3 comprises 17 residues. This CDR3 reads CASSIDGLTQGTSGYTF. In DNA, the CDR3 is TGTGCCAGTAGTATAGACGGGCTTACACAGGGGACGAGTGGCTACACCTTC.

The rearrangement joins TRBV29-1 to TRBJ1-1; unclear D gene. Trimming took 6 bases from V and 6 from J, leaving 17 bases between them. CDR1 and CDR2 from the germline V gene are SQVTM and ANQGSEA. This CDR3 has 13 residues. CDR3 region: CSVLAIGGAEAFF. The CDR3 DNA reads as TGCAGCGTCCTAGCTATTGGAGGCGCTGAAGCTTTCTTT.

This rearrangement joins TRBV6-1 to TRBJ1-5, with TRBD1 as a possible D gene (5 bases). Trimming took off 2 bases at V and 4 bases at J, with 18 bases between the two ends. Germline CDR1 MNHNS, CDR2 SASEGT. This CDR3 is built from 17 residues. The CDR3 DNA reads as TGTGCCAGCAGTGAAAACCCTGGGGGGGATCTAAATCAGCCCCAGCATTTT. It is translated as CASSENPGGDLNQPQHF.

This rearrangement joins TRBV4-1 to TRBJ2-7; 9 bases match TRBD1. CDR3 length: 16 amino acids. The J segment lost 5 bases and the V segment lost 1 base, leaving 9 bases of the junction unmatched. In germline, CDR1 is MGHRA, CDR2 YSYEKL. The CDR3 region is CASSQGLRQGGDEQYF. CDR3 DNA: TGCGCCAGCAGCCAAGGTCTAAGACAGGGGGGAGACGAGCAGTACTTC.

This chain joins TRBV10-3 and TRBJ2-7, with a weak D call TRBD2 (6 bases). This CDR3 comprises 14 residues. The germline V gene has CDR1 ENHRY and CDR2 SYGVKD. Deletions cut 3 bases from V and 4 bases from J, with 13 bases between. The CDR3 DNA follows: TGTGCCATCAGTGAAAATGAGCGGGCATACGAGCAGTACTTC. Translating it yields CAISENERAYEQYF.

This clone has only one observation. The rearrangement joins TRBV11-3 to TRBJ1-6; a possible D gene is TRBD1 (6 bases). The germline gives CDR1 SGHNT, CDR2 YENEEA. This CDR3 comprises 18 residues. The V end lost 1 base, the J end lost 2 bases, and 15 bases lay between the germline ends. The CDR3 DNA sequence: TGTGCCAGCAGCTTAGGGCTACAGGGAGCCCCCTATAATTCACCCCTCCACTTT. It codes for CASSLGLQGAPYNSPLHF.

The rearrangement joins TRBV14 to TRBJ2-1, with TRBD1 matching 7 bases. CDR1 and CDR2 (germline): SGHDN, FVKESK. The CDR3 has 16 amino acids. V was pared by 1 base and J by 7 bases, with 10 bases of the junction left unmatched. In DNA form, the CDR3 reads TGTGCCAGCAGCCAAGCCGGGGACAGACAATCAAATGAGCAGTTCTTC. This translates into CASSQAGDRQSNEQFF.

The CDR3 nucleotides read TGTGCCAGCAGCTTAACCCTCTACCGGTCGGAGACCCAGTACTTC. Translating gives CASSLTLYRSETQYF. The V and J genes are TRBV7-2 and TRBJ2-5; no clear D. The germline V gene encodes CDR1 SGHTA and CDR2 FQGNSA. CDR3 length: 15 residues. V was pared by 2 bases and J by 5 bases, with 15 bases between.

This clone was recorded once. The gene calls are TRBV2 and TRBJ1-1; 7 bases match TRBD1. The V gene's germline CDR1 is SNHLY and CDR2 FYNNEI. Trimming cost V 4 bases and J 8 bases; bases outside gene matches: 4. This CDR3 is built from 12 residues. The CDR3 region is CASSGQGGEAFF. As DNA, the CDR3 is TGTGCCAGCAGTGGACAGGGCGGGGAAGCTTTCTTT.

This clone appeared once. The J gene is TRBJ1-4, the V gene TRBV11-2, with a weak D call TRBD1 (5 bases). This CDR3 has 15 residues. CDR1 SGHAT and CDR2 FQNNGV come from the germline V gene. V was pared by 2 bases and J by 1 base, with 8 bases between. CDR3 nucleotides: TGTGCCAGCAGCTTAAGTACAGGAACTAATGAAAAACTGTTTTTT. This encodes CASSLSTGTNEKLFF.

The chain is built from TRBV5-5 and TRBJ1-4, with 8 bases that match TRBD1. Germline CDR1 SGHKS, CDR2 YYEKEE (reference sequence). The V gene end was trimmed by 4 bases and the J gene end by 0 bases; junction bases not matched to a gene: 5. This CDR3 is built from 16 residues. CDR3 nucleotides: TGTGCCAGCAGCCGGGACAGGCTTGCAACTAATGAAAAACTGTTTTTT. Its protein is CASSRDRLATNEKLFF.

The chain joins TRBV5-1 to TRBJ1-1; D is perhaps TRBD1 (6 bases). Germline V gene lookup returns CDR1 SGHRS and CDR2 YFSETQ. CDR3 size: 15 residues. Trimming removed 1 base from V and 2 bases from J, with 12 bases in between. The CDR3 bases are TGCGCCAGCAGCTTGAGTGGACAGCACAACACTGAAGCTTTCTTT. It yields the protein CASSLSGQHNTEAFF.

The chain combines TRBV5-6 with TRBJ2-7, with 8 bases lining up with TRBD1. The V gene end was trimmed by 4 bases and the J gene end by 3 bases; junction bases not matched to a gene: 6. The CDR3 length is 14 residues. The germline CDR1 and CDR2 sequences are SGHDT and YYEEEE. The CDR3, as DNA: TGTGCCAGCAGCATAGGACAGGGCAACTACGAGCAGTACTTC. Amino acids: CASSIGQGNYEQYF.